Each of the 14 T cell receptor beta chains below was sequenced from the same sample in a study of control samples from healthy donors and cancer patients. The data were produced by immunoSEQ multiplex PCR, yet TCRdb's version contains in-frame clones alone and is incomplete. The table records about 140,000 clones, 94% of them present only once. The sequenced sample consisted of blood. Receptors were obtained from a man aged 40-55 years in good health.

This clone was found a few times. This chain links TRBV5-8 with TRBJ1-2, with 9 bases lining up with TRBD1. After removal of 5 bases from V and 8 bases from J, the junction contained 10 bases not matched to a gene. The germline V gene encodes CDR1 SGHTS and CDR2 YDEGEE. This CDR3 is 14 amino acids long. CDR3 sequence (DNA): TGTGCCAGCAGATCTCCGGGACAGGGTCACGGCTACACCTTC. Translated, it gives CASRSPGQGHGYTF.

This chain joins TRBV6-5 and TRBJ1-2, with 8 bases identical to TRBD1. CDR1 is MNHEY, CDR2 SVGAGI, per germline. CDR3 size: 15 residues. Trimming cost V 5 bases and J 4 bases; bases outside gene matches: 9. Here the CDR3 reads CASSTLQGEGYGYTF. CDR3 nucleotide sequence: TGTGCCAGCAGTACTCTACAGGGGGAAGGCTATGGCTACACCTTC.

This chain uses TRBV5-4 with TRBJ2-1, with 11 bases aligning to TRBD1. Germline assignment: CDR1 SGHNT and CDR2 YYREEE (reference sequence). CDR3 length: 13 amino acids. Losses at the gene ends were 3 bases for V and 9 bases for J; bases not matched to a gene: 2. In DNA form, the CDR3 reads TGTGCCAGCAGCTCGGGACAGGGGGGTGAGCAGTTCTTC. This codes for CASSSGQGGEQFF.

The chain employs TRBV11-2 and TRBJ2-1; 8 bases match TRBD2. Germline V gene lookup returns CDR1 SGHAT and CDR2 FQNNGV. This CDR3 comprises 14 residues. With V trimmed by 2 bases and J by 3 bases, 0 bases remained unmatched. The DNA of the CDR3 is TGTGCCAGCAGCTTACGGGAGGGCTACAATGAGCAGTTCTTC. Protein: CASSLREGYNEQFF.

This chain uses TRBV19 with TRBJ1-5, with unresolved D. Germline CDR1 LNHDA, CDR2 SQIVND (reference sequence). The CDR3 totals 17 residues. V lost 5 bases to trimming and J lost 0 bases, with 17 bases between them. CDR3 in amino acids: CASSGQPNSYSNQPQHF. The DNA for the CDR3 is TGTGCCAGTAGTGGCCAACCCAACAGCTATAGCAATCAGCCCCAGCATTTT. Full variable domain (remainder filled in from reference TRBV19 and TRBJ1-5): DGGITQSPKYLFRKEGQNVTLSCEQNLNHDAMYWYRQDPGQGLRLIYYSQIVNDFQKGDIAEGYSVSREKKESFPLTVTSAQKNPTAFYLCASSGQPNSYSNQPQHFGDGTRLSIL.

The V and J genes are TRBV7-6 and TRBJ2-7; maybe TRBD1 (6 bases). Per the germline V gene, CDR1 is SGHVS and CDR2 is FNYEAQ. V lost 5 bases to trimming and J lost 2 bases, with 13 bases between them. The CDR3 is 14 amino acids. CDR3 in amino acids: CASSPGHGPYEQYF. The CDR3 coding sequence is TGTGCCAGCAGCCCGGGACATGGACCCTACGAGCAGTACTTC.

The V gene is TRBV14, the J gene TRBJ2-5; 8 bases are shared with TRBD1. The CDR3 consists of 15 residues. After removal of 3 bases from V and 5 bases from J, the junction contained 8 bases not matched to a gene. The germline gives CDR1 SGHDN, CDR2 FVKESK. CDR3: CASSHDRTGRETQYF. The CDR3 DNA reads TGTGCCAGCAGCCATGACCGGACAGGGAGGGAGACCCAGTACTTC.

V is TRBV6-1 and J is TRBJ1-4; D ambiguous. Deletions cut 0 bases from V and 6 bases from J, with 14 bases between. The CDR3 sequence is 16 residues long. Germline CDR1 and CDR2: MNHNS and SASEGT. CDR3 bases: TGTGCCAGCAGTGAAGCGGTTGGCGGAGGCCATGAAAAACTGTTTTTT. It yields the protein CASSEAVGGGHEKLFF.

This sequence joins TRBV5-1 and TRBJ2-5; D remains ambiguous. This CDR3 is built from 13 residues. V was pared by 1 base and J by 4 bases, with 8 bases between. Germline CDR1 reads SGHRS; CDR2 reads YFSETQ. CDR3 nucleotides: TGCGCCAGCAGCTTGTCTAATGGAGAGACCCAGTACTTC. Translating it yields CASSLSNGETQYF.

The chain links TRBV6-5 to TRBJ2-1; the match to TRBD2 covers 9 bases. The CDR3 runs to 13 residues. Trimming cost V 2 bases and J 13 bases; bases outside gene matches: 6. The germline V gene encodes CDR1 MNHEY and CDR2 SVGAGI. The CDR3 spells CASSYNPSGIQFF. CDR3 sequence (DNA): TGTGCCAGCAGTTACAACCCTAGCGGGATTCAGTTCTTC.

This clone was observed a handful of times. The chain recombines TRBV6-5 with TRBJ1-5; tentative D call: TRBD1 (6 bases). Deletions cut 4 bases from V and 6 bases from J, with 13 bases between. This CDR3 region has 14 residues. Germline CDR1 MNHEY, CDR2 SVGAGI. CDR3 DNA sequence: TGTGCCAGCAGTTTAACAGGGAAATCTCAGCCCCAGCATTTT. It yields the protein CASSLTGKSQPQHF.

DNA of the CDR3: TGTGCCAGCAGTTTCAGAGGGCCCTATGGCTACACCTTC. The encoded protein is CASSFRGPYGYTF. The V and J genes are TRBV12-3 or TRBV12-4 and TRBJ1-2; no firm D call. The CDR3 loop spans 13 amino acids. With 3 bases removed from V and 4 bases from J, the gap between germline ends came to 9 bases.

The chain has TRBV5-8 and TRBJ2-7, with D perhaps matching TRBD1 or TRBD2 (6 bases each). Between the trimmed V and J ends, which lost 3 bases and 7 bases, there was a span of 14 bases. This CDR3 is 13 amino acids long. CDR1 is SGHTS, CDR2 YDEGEE, per germline. The CDR3: CASSWGASWEQYF. The CDR3 DNA reads TGTGCCAGCAGCTGGGGGGCCTCATGGGAGCAGTACTTC.

The chain employs TRBV7-2 and TRBJ1-3, with 7 bases identical to TRBD1. The CDR3 runs to 16 residues. Trimming cost V 3 bases and J 5 bases; bases outside gene matches: 10. Germline lookup yields CDR1 SGHTA and CDR2 FQGNSA. The CDR3 region has the DNA TGTGCCAGCAGCTTGGGGACAGTTCTAGACCGAAACACCATATATTTT. This encodes CASSLGTVLDRNTIYF.